The clone carrying this TCR beta chain has a single count. Clones were sequenced by immunoSEQ multiplex PCR, and TCRdb holds only the in-frame ones, with some missing. Of 250,000 or so clones in the sample, about 85% were seen once. This study enrolled people aged about 18 to 95 from 20 to 25 US geographic areas. The CDR3 totals 14 residues. V was trimmed by 3 bases and J by 2 bases, leaving 10 bases between them. Germline assignment: CDR1 KGHSH and CDR2 LQKENI. These data are taken from a study of blood T cell repertoires in COVID-19. The overall study: Sites across the United States, Italy and Spain contributed samples from acute and convalescent COVID-19. The cDNA or gDNA used as material had been derived from T cells, B-cell-depleted T cells, or PBMCs.

The chain is built from TRBV18 and TRBJ1-1; D not certain. This clonotype was obtained from a woman between 45 and 65 years old who had been exposed to COVID-19. Sequencing was done on a sample of PBMCs or T cells enriched from blood (not recorded which). CDR3 loop: CASSPTRVNTEAFF. For the CDR3, the DNA is TGTGCCAGCTCACCCACGAGAGTTAACACTGAAGCTTTCTTT.